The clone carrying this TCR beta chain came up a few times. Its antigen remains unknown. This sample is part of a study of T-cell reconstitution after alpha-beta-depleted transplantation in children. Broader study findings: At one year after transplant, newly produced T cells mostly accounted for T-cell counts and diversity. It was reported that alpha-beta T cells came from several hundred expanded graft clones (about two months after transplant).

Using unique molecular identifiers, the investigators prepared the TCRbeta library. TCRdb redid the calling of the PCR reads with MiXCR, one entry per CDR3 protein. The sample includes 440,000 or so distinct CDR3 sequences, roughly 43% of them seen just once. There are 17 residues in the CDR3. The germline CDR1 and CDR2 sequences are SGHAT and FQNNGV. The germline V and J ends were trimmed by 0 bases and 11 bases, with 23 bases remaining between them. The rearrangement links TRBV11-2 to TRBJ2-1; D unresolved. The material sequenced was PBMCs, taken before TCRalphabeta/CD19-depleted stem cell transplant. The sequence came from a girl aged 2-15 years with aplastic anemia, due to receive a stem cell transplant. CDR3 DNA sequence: TGTGCCAGCAGCTTAGATTTAGACTCAGCGTTGTATATGCAGCAGTTCTTC. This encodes CASSLDLDSALYMQQFF.